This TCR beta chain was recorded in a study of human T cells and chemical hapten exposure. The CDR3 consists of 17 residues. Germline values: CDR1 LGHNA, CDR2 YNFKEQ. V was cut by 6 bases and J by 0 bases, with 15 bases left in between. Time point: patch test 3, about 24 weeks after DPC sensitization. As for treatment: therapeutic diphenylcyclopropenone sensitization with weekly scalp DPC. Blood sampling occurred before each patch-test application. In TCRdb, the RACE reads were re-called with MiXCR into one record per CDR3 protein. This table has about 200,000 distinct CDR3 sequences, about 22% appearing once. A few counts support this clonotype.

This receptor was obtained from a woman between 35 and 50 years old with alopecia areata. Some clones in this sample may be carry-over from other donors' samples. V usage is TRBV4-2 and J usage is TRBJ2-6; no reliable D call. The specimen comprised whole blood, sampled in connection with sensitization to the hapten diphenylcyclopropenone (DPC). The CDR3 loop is CASSPGPQSSGANVLTF. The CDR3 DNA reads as TGTGCCAGCAGTCCCGGACCCCAAAGCTCTGGGGCCAACGTCCTGACTTTC.